This TCR beta chain was recovered during a study of blood T cell repertoires in COVID-19. On the study more broadly: T cells, B-cell-depleted T cells, or PBMCs provided the cDNA or gDNA that served as material.

Allocation to cohorts depended on clinical history reported by the participants. Germline V gene lookup returns CDR1 DFQATT and CDR2 SNEGSKA (reference sequence). This CDR3 has 17 residues. The V gene lost 3 bases and the J gene lost 0 bases, with 19 bases spanning the gap. Clones were read by immunoSEQ multiplex PCR, and TCRdb kept only the in-frame ones, dropping some. Here the sample spans fewer than 400,000 clones, 75% to 90% being singletons. The chain recombines TRBV20-1 with TRBJ2-3; D is possibly TRBD2 (6 bases). The sequence came from a young man who had recovered from COVID-19. What was sequenced was PBMCs or T cells enriched from blood (not recorded which). This CDR3 reads CSASQAGDPYSTDTQYF. CDR3 nucleotide sequence: TGCAGTGCTAGTCAAGCGGGCGACCCCTACAGCACAGATACGCAGTATTTT.